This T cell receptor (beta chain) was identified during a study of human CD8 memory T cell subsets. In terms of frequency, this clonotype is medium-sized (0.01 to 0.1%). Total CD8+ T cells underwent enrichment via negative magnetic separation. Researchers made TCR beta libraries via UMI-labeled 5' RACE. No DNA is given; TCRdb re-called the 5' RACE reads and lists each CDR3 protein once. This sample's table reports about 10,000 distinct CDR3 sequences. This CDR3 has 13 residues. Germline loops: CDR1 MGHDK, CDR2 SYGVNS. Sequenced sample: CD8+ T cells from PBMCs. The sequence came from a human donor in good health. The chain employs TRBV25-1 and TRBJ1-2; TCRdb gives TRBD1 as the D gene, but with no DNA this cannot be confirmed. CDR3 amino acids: CASRGGRIYGYTF.